The 5 T cell receptor beta chains given below trace back to one sample, sequenced in a study of T cell responses to AZD1222 COVID-19 vaccine (dated by TCRdb to the early 2020s). This specimen's time point label, interpreted: baseline before first vaccination. In the paper's terms, the treatment or condition label means: meningococcal conjugate vaccine given as trial control. The protocol used for the library was the immunoSEQ multiplex PCR assay. TCRdb provides this immuneACCESS table in a form limited to in-frame rearrangements. Some clones are lacking; in checked studies, under half of them reflect an unresolved V gene, and why the rest are absent is not known. Recorded for this sample are roughly 130,000 clones; 80% to 90% of them occurred a single time. Of the sample, approximately 19% falls within the top ten clones. The specimen was peripheral blood, collected on day 0 of MenACWY control vaccination. Receptors were obtained from an adult in good health.

The chain carries TRBV7-9 and TRBJ2-3; tentatively, D is TRBD1 (6 bases). V was cut by 4 bases and J by 4 bases, with 15 bases left in between. The CDR3 consists of 15 residues. The V gene's germline CDR1 is SEHNR and CDR2 FQNEAQ (reference sequence). CDR3 loop: CASSSSGQFADTQYF. Here the CDR3 DNA reads TGTGCCAGCAGCTCCTCGGGACAATTCGCAGATACGCAGTATTTT.

This clone has a handful of counts. The V gene is TRBV6-1, the J gene TRBJ2-3; 7 bases fit TRBD2. V shed 3 bases and J 6 bases; nucleotides not matched to a gene: 6. Germline CDR1 reads MNHNS; CDR2 reads SASEGT. The CDR3 extends over 14 amino acids. The CDR3: CASSEASGADTQYF. The DNA for the CDR3 is TGTGCCAGCAGTGAGGCCAGCGGGGCCGATACGCAGTATTTT.

This chain joins TRBV24-1 and TRBJ2-7; 11 bases fit TRBD1. This CDR3 comprises 19 residues. From germline, CDR1 is KGHDR and CDR2 SFDVKD. Trimming took 2 bases from V and 2 from J; bases not matched to a gene: 13. The CDR3 DNA sequence: TGTGCCACCAGTGATTCGGACAGGGGGCTAAGAGCCCTACCCTACGAGCAGTACTTC. Translation gives CATSDSDRGLRALPYEQYF.

The sample holds a few counts of this clone. The chain recombines TRBV28 with TRBJ2-7; 7 bases match TRBD2. V lost 4 bases and J lost 4; bases outside the gene matches: 10. CDR3 length: 15 amino acids. The V gene's germline CDR1 is MDHEN and CDR2 SYDVKM. The CDR3 spells CASSSRRRERYEQYF. Here the CDR3 DNA reads TGTGCCAGCAGTTCCCGGAGGCGGGAGAGGTACGAGCAGTACTTC.

The chain combines TRBV9 with TRBJ2-7; perhaps TRBD1 as D (7 bases). The CDR3 consists of 15 residues. V lost 2 bases to trimming and J lost 1 base, with 13 bases between them. Germline V lookup: CDR1 SGDLS, CDR2 YYNGEE. The CDR3 here is CASSVGAGQSYEQYF. CDR3 DNA: TGTGCCAGCAGCGTGGGGGCGGGACAGTCCTACGAGCAGTACTTC. Supplemented by reference TRBV9 and TRBJ2-7, the full variable domain reads DSGVTQTPKHLITATGQRVTLRCSPRSGDLSVYWYQQSLDQGLQFLIQYYNGEERAKGNILERFSAQQFPDLHSELNLSSLELGDSALYFCASSVGAGQSYEQYFGPGTRLTVT.